This TCR beta chain was profiled in a study of early T cells in non-severe SARS-CoV-2 infection. This clonotype was seen a handful of times. TCRdb re-derived calls from the 5' RACE reads in MiXCR, one entry per CDR3 protein. The table has tens of thousands of distinct CDR3 sequences, 10% to 15% seen once. Germline loops: CDR1 SGHTA, CDR2 FQGNSA. V was shortened by 5 bases and J by 7 bases, with 6 bases between the two germline ends. The CDR3 sequence is 11 residues long. The clonotype was recovered from an adult who was a healthcare worker with PCR-confirmed SARS-CoV-2 infection or an uninfected control (not recorded which). The rearrangement links TRBV7-2 to TRBJ2-1, with no clear D. Sequenced material: whole blood. The CDR3 protein is CASSLWNEQFF. CDR3 DNA: TGTGCCAGCAGCCTATGGAATGAGCAGTTCTTC.